The rows below give T cell receptor beta chains drawn from one sample of a study of shared clonotypes between healthy human individuals. The protocol was immunoSEQ multiplex PCR, while the TCRdb copy is restricted to in-frame clones and leaves out a portion. The table has about 2.5 million clones, approximately 90% seen once; the top ten hold about 0.36%. Material: naive CD4+ T cells from PBMCs. The source of these receptors is a man aged 18 to 30 in good health. Some clones in this sample may be carry-over from other donors' samples. CDR3s include the opening cysteine and the closing phenylalanine or tryptophan. Fields, in order: J gene, D gene, V gene, clone size, CDR3 protein, CDR3 DNA. D genes are given only for firm matches. The size field is filled for only some rows; it gives once, few, many or a size class.

TRBJ2-7 TRBD2 TRBV14 NA CASSGTSGRYEQYF TGTGCCAGCAGCGGGACTAGCGGCCGATACGAGCAGTACTTC
TRBJ2-2 TRBD1 TRBV19 NA CASSTSQGAHANTGELFF TGTGCCAGTAGTACGTCCCAGGGGGCCCACGCGAACACCGGGGAGCTGTTTTTT
TRBJ1-5 TRBD1 TRBV6-1 NA CASSEQHQQGAVQPQHF TGTGCCAGCAGCGAACAACACCAACAGGGGGCGGTTCAGCCCCAGCATTTT
TRBJ1-1 NA TRBV6-5 NA CASSYRGTNTEAFF TGTGCCAGCAGTTACCGGGGTACTAACACTGAAGCTTTCTTT
TRBJ2-7 NA TRBV5-1 NA CASSLGQGSPYEQYF TGCGCCAGCAGCTTGGGGCAGGGGAGTCCCTACGAGCAGTACTTC
TRBJ1-1 NA TRBV18 few CASSPTGLSMNTEAFF TGTGCCAGCTCACCAACCGGGCTTAGCATGAACACTGAAGCTTTCTTT
TRBJ2-1 NA TRBV28 NA CASSLSDPPPEQFF TGTGCCAGCAGTTTATCGGACCCGCCTCCTGAGCAGTTCTTC
TRBJ2-1 TRBD1 TRBV11-2 NA CASSLDLTGGPSNEQFF TGTGCCAGCAGCTTAGACCTAACAGGGGGCCCCAGCAATGAGCAGTTCTTC
TRBJ1-5 NA TRBV10-3 NA CAISESAGNQPQHF TGTGCCATCAGTGAGTCGGCAGGCAATCAGCCCCAGCATTTT
TRBJ2-4 NA TRBV19 NA CASSPTRDIQYF TGTGCCAGTAGCCCCACTAGAGACATTCAGTACTTC
TRBJ2-7 NA TRBV6-5 NA CASSQTGWHEQYF TGTGCCAGCAGTCAAACAGGGTGGCACGAGCAGTACTTC
TRBJ2-3 TRBD2 TRBV5-1 NA CASSPRLAGVKDTQYF TGCGCCAGCAGCCCACGACTAGCGGGAGTAAAAGATACGCAGTATTTT
TRBJ2-3 TRBD2 TRBV5-6 once CASSFHSSGRLGTDTQYF TGTGCCAGCAGCTTTCACTCTAGCGGGAGGTTGGGCACAGATACGCAGTATTTT
TRBJ1-5 NA TRBV5-5 NA CASSLAGLGFSNQPQHF TGTGCCAGCAGCTTGGCAGGGTTGGGTTTTAGCAATCAGCCCCAGCATTTT
TRBJ1-2 NA TRBV5-4 NA CASSLVGGYGYTF TGTGCCAGCAGCTTGGTGGGGGGATATGGCTACACCTTC
TRBJ1-2 NA TRBV27 NA CASSFSGSLFVAYGYTF TGTGCCAGCAGTTTCTCAGGGTCCCTTTTCGTTGCCTATGGCTACACCTTC
TRBJ2-7 TRBD1 TRBV5-4 NA CASSPGGLSSYEQYF TGTGCCAGCAGCCCAGGGGGCCTCAGCTCCTACGAGCAGTACTTC
TRBJ2-7 NA TRBV2 NA CASSVGGSAYEQYF TGTGCCAGCAGTGTTGGGGGATCAGCTTACGAGCAGTACTTC
TRBJ1-3 TRBD1 TRBV7-8 NA CASSYFGTGDGNTIYF TGTGCCAGCAGCTATTTTGGGACAGGGGATGGAAACACCATATATTTT
TRBJ2-3 NA TRBV15 NA CATSTRTENTDTQYF TGTGCCACCAGCACTCGGACAGAAAACACAGATACGCAGTATTTT
TRBJ2-7 NA TRBV27 NA CASAIGGERSSYEQYF TGTGCCAGCGCCATAGGGGGAGAGAGATCATCCTACGAGCAGTACTTC
TRBJ2-1 TRBD2 TRBV9 NA CASGSGSYNEQFF TGTGCTTCCGGGAGCGGGAGTTATAATGAGCAGTTCTTC
TRBJ2-1 TRBD2 TRBV5-5 NA CATFGLAGGEQFF TGTGCCACCTTCGGACTAGCGGGAGGGGAGCAGTTCTTC
TRBJ2-7 TRBD2 TRBV5-1 NA CATSSGSAIPYEQYF TGCGCCACCTCTAGCGGGAGCGCGATACCCTACGAGCAGTACTTC
TRBJ2-7 NA TRBV5-1 NA CASSLMADLGEQYF TGCGCCAGCAGCTTGATGGCCGATCTTGGCGAGCAGTACTTC
TRBJ2-1 NA TRBV20-1 NA CSAYYNEQFF TGCAGTGCGTATTACAATGAGCAGTTCTTC
TRBJ2-6 NA TRBV7-3 NA CASSPGVSGANVLTF TGTGCCAGCAGCCCAGGGGTGTCTGGGGCCAACGTCCTGACTTTC
TRBJ2-2 NA TRBV5-1 NA CASSSSYTGELFF TGCGCCAGCAGCTCAAGTTACACCGGGGAGCTGTTTTTT
TRBJ1-2 NA TRBV5-1 NA CASSLDRVNGYTF TGCGCCAGCAGCTTGGACAGGGTTAATGGCTACACCTTC
TRBJ2-1 TRBD2 TRBV7-3 NA CASSPAGAYNEQFF TGTGCCAGCAGCCCGGCGGGAGCCTACAATGAGCAGTTCTTC
TRBJ2-5 NA TRBV11-2 NA CASSLDQQIQETQYF TGTGCCAGCAGCTTAGATCAACAGATCCAAGAGACCCAGTACTTC
TRBJ1-4 NA TRBV28 NA CASIGSTWDEKLFF TGTGCCAGCATCGGGTCAACTTGGGATGAAAAACTGTTTTTT
TRBJ1-2 NA TRBV10-2 NA CASRQGGGYGYTF TGCGCCAGCAGGCAGGGAGGCGGCTATGGCTACACCTTC
TRBJ1-5 TRBD1 TRBV28 NA CASSPGTGGYQPQHF TGTGCCAGCAGCCCCGGGACAGGGGGCTATCAGCCCCAGCATTTT
TRBJ2-1 NA TRBV4-1 once CASSQGWLGSGNEQFF TGCGCCAGCAGCCAAGGCTGGTTGGGGAGTGGCAATGAGCAGTTCTTC
TRBJ2-5 NA TRBV9 NA CASSGTAQETQYF TGTGCCAGCAGCGGGACGGCACAAGAGACCCAGTACTTC
TRBJ2-5 NA TRBV5-1 NA CASSQRASASQETQYF TGCGCCAGCAGCCAGAGGGCTAGCGCGAGCCAAGAGACCCAGTACTTC
TRBJ1-5 NA TRBV7-9 NA CASSPRGSNQPQHF TGTGCCAGCAGCCCTAGGGGTTCCAATCAGCCCCAGCATTTT
TRBJ2-1 TRBD2 TRBV19 NA CASSGLAEILYNEQFF TGTGCCAGTAGTGGACTAGCGGAAATCCTCTACAATGAGCAGTTCTTC
TRBJ2-4 NA TRBV28 NA CASTPGTRDIQYF TGTGCCAGCACGCCGGGGACACGGGACATTCAGTACTTC
TRBJ2-5 NA TRBV6-5 NA CASSGAGMIPETQYF TGTGCCAGCTCCGGGGCGGGGATGATTCCGGAGACCCAGTACTTC